These T cell receptor beta chains were read from a single sample in a study of STAT5B mutations in CD4+ large granular lymphocyte leukemia. Profiling relied on immunoSEQ multiplex PCR, and the TCRdb table lists in-frame clones only, not all of them. The data contain 20,000 or so clones, roughly 77% of them singletons. The material sequenced was CD4+ T cells from blood buffy coats. The source of these receptors is a human donor in good health. Each CDR3 is given with its conserved first and last residue. D genes are given only for firm matches. Clone sizes are given selectively: once, few, many, or a class where the clone is expanded.

size: few
D: NA
V: TRBV4-1
J: TRBJ2-1
CDR3: CASSQVLEAYNEQFF
DNA: TGCGCCAGCAGCCAAGTTTTGGAGGCATACAATGAGCAGTTCTTC

size: NA
D: NA
V: TRBV19
J: TRBJ1-4
CDR3: CASSTTGTEKLFF
DNA: TGTGCCAGTAGTACTACAGGGACCGAAAAACTGTTTTTT

size: NA
D: NA
V: TRBV11-2
J: TRBJ2-5
CDR3: CASTLEVTQETQYF
DNA: TGTGCCAGCACTCTTGAGGTCACTCAAGAGACCCAGTACTTC

size: few
D: TRBD1
V: TRBV5-4
J: TRBJ1-1
CDR3: CASSRGQGRNTEAFF
DNA: TGTGCCAGCAGCCGTGGACAGGGAAGGAACACTGAAGCTTTCTTT

size: NA
D: NA
V: TRBV15
J: TRBJ2-3
CDR3: CATSSRGQSFRDTQYF
DNA: TGTGCCACCAGCAGCCGGGGCCAATCTTTCCGAGATACGCAGTATTTT

size: NA
D: NA
V: TRBV2
J: TRBJ1-2
CDR3: CASSPAGYGYTF
DNA: TGTGCCAGCAGCCCCGCGGGTTATGGCTACACCTTC

size: few
D: NA
V: TRBV4-3
J: TRBJ1-1
CDR3: CASSQVRTANTEAFF
DNA: TGCGCCAGCAGCCAAGTCCGGACAGCCAACACTGAAGCTTTCTTT

size: few
D: TRBD2
V: TRBV5-1
J: TRBJ2-7
CDR3: CASRDAGVGEQYF
DNA: TGCGCCAGCCGGGACGCGGGGGTGGGAGAGCAGTACTTC

size: NA
D: TRBD2
V: TRBV10-2
J: TRBJ2-5
CDR3: CASSGTSGLQETQYF
DNA: TGCGCCAGCAGTGGGACTAGCGGGCTTCAAGAGACCCAGTACTTC

size: NA
D: NA
V: TRBV28
J: TRBJ1-2
CDR3: CASSDYGYTF
DNA: TGTGCCAGCAGTGACTATGGCTACACCTTC

size: NA
D: NA
V: TRBV9
J: TRBJ1-5
CDR3: CASSRDGDSNQPQHF
DNA: TGTGCCAGCAGCCGGGACGGGGATAGCAATCAGCCCCAGCATTTT

size: NA
D: NA
V: TRBV5-1
J: TRBJ1-1
CDR3: CASSGNGGGTEAFF
DNA: TGCGCCAGCAGCGGAAACGGGGGGGGCACTGAAGCTTTCTTT

size: NA
D: NA
V: TRBV9
J: TRBJ1-2
CDR3: CASSVTGTSNYGYTF
DNA: TGTGCCAGCAGCGTTACCGGGACTTCTAACTATGGCTACACCTTC

size: NA
D: NA
V: TRBV2
J: TRBJ1-4
CDR3: CASSELYGTTNEKLFF
DNA: TGTGCCAGCAGTGAATTATACGGGACAACTAATGAAAAACTGTTTTTT

size: NA
D: NA
V: TRBV7-8
J: TRBJ1-5
CDR3: CASSLVGRSNQPQHF
DNA: TGTGCCAGCAGCTTAGTGGGTAGGAGCAATCAGCCCCAGCATTTT

size: NA
D: TRBD1
V: TRBV28
J: TRBJ1-1
CDR3: CASSLGQGARYTEAFF
DNA: TGTGCCAGCAGTTTGGGACAGGGGGCCCGGTACACTGAAGCTTTCTTT

size: few
D: NA
V: TRBV19
J: TRBJ2-3
CDR3: CASISLRDGSDTQYF
DNA: TGTGCCAGTATTTCCTTGAGGGACGGCTCAGATACGCAGTATTTT

size: few
D: TRBD1
V: TRBV19
J: TRBJ1-1
CDR3: CASSIVGTGAEAFF
DNA: TGTGCCAGTAGTATCGTCGGGACAGGGGCTGAAGCTTTCTTT

size: once
D: NA
V: TRBV2
J: TRBJ2-5
CDR3: CASKSEGLLQETQYF
DNA: TGTGCCAGCAAAAGTGAGGGACTCCTACAAGAGACCCAGTACTTC

size: NA
D: TRBD1
V: TRBV7-2
J: TRBJ2-7
CDR3: CASSQTTGVGEQYF
DNA: TGTGCCAGCAGCCAAACGACAGGGGTCGGCGAGCAGTACTTC

size: NA
D: TRBD2
V: TRBV19
J: TRBJ2-2
CDR3: CASKRGPNTGELFF
DNA: TGTGCCAGTAAGCGGGGCCCGAACACCGGGGAGCTGTTTTTT

size: NA
D: TRBD2
V: TRBV7-6
J: TRBJ2-3
CDR3: CASGLAGGDDTQYF
DNA: TGTGCCAGCGGTCTAGCGGGGGGTGACGATACGCAGTATTTT

size: NA
D: TRBD1
V: TRBV7-9
J: TRBJ2-2
CDR3: CASSASRTGGTGELFF
DNA: TGTGCCAGCAGCGCGAGTCGGACAGGGGGCACCGGGGAGCTGTTTTTT

size: NA
D: TRBD1
V: TRBV7-2
J: TRBJ1-2
CDR3: CASRSAGGAKGYTF
DNA: TGTGCCAGCAGGTCTGCAGGGGGCGCGAAAGGCTACACCTTC

size: NA
D: NA
V: TRBV10-3
J: TRBJ2-3
CDR3: CAISDSAADTQYF
DNA: TGTGCCATCAGTGATAGCGCCGCAGATACGCAGTATTTT

size: NA
D: TRBD1
V: TRBV4-1
J: TRBJ2-7
CDR3: CASSQDATGTYEQYF
DNA: TGCGCCAGCAGCCAAGATGCGACAGGGACCTACGAGCAGTACTTC

size: NA
D: NA
V: TRBV25-1
J: TRBJ1-5
CDR3: CASSEYGHGQPQHF
DNA: TGTGCCAGCAGTGAATACGGTCACGGTCAGCCCCAGCATTTT

size: NA
D: NA
V: TRBV20-1
J: TRBJ2-5
CDR3: CSAGPPETQYF
DNA: TGCAGTGCGGGTCCCCCAGAGACCCAGTACTTC

size: NA
D: NA
V: TRBV4-3
J: TRBJ2-7
CDR3: CASSQGKGTYEQYF
DNA: TGCGCCAGCAGCCAAGGGAAAGGAACCTACGAGCAGTACTTC

size: NA
D: NA
V: TRBV19
J: TRBJ2-2
CDR3: CASSIGGLTGELFF
DNA: TGTGCCAGTAGTATAGGGGGGCTCACCGGGGAGCTGTTTTTT

size: NA
D: NA
V: TRBV7-9
J: TRBJ2-1
CDR3: CASSLAWSHNEQFF
DNA: TGTGCCAGCAGCTTAGCTTGGAGTCACAATGAGCAGTTCTTC